This T cell receptor (beta chain) was identified during a study of cytomegalovirus exposure and HLA in healthy donors. The CDR3 is made up of 16 amino acids. Trimming cost V 2 bases and J 2 bases, with 10 bases left between them. The germline CDR1 and CDR2 sequences are MNHNS and SASEGT. General observations from the study: In a later analysis, across HLA loci, associated TCR counts were highest for DRB1, lowest for HLA-C. Immune exposure information comprised only CMV serostatus.

Amplification used 60 Vbeta primers and 13 Jbeta primers. The repertoire was sequenced with immunoSEQ multiplex PCR; TCRdb's copy has only in-frame clones and lacks some. This sample carries under 65,000 clones, around three quarters of them seen once, and the ten largest clones take roughly 8%. This clone occurred once. Antigen: not known. The sequencing input was PBMCs. The chain uses TRBV6-1 and TRBJ1-6; D ambiguous. This clonotype was obtained from a man aged 30 to 39 in good health and CMV-seropositive. The CDR3 bases are TGTGCCAGCAGTGAATATGGGAGGGCCTATAATTCACCCCTCCACTTT. This gives the protein CASSEYGRAYNSPLHF.